This T cell receptor beta chain was sequenced in a study of Tregs in tolerant kidney transplant recipients (dated by TCRdb to the late 2010s). The study in broad terms: TCRbeta sequencing was used in the study to identify donor-specific regulatory T cells before combined kidney and bone marrow transplantation, and the identified cells were then tracked after transplant. Several methods of expanding Tregs specific for an allogeneic donor were compared by TCRbeta repertoire sequencing in a few healthy controls. Findings and caveats that apply to the study as a whole: Biological reproducibility was not directly assessed, although technical replication error appeared to be minimal. The study was constrained by small patient numbers, and validation of the findings is required in larger populations and under other immunosuppression protocols. Expanding Tregs with activated donor B cells appeared to identify the most biologically relevant and donor-specific TCRbeta repertoire.

Thawed PBMCs were FACS-sorted into unstimulated Tregs (CD4+CD25+CD127-), CD4+ non-Tregs (CD4+CD25-), CD4 cells and CD8 cells. Thawed PBMCs were rested overnight at 37 degrees C with roughly 200 IU/ml IL-2 before Treg sorting. Healthy control blood came either as purchased buffy coats or from healthy volunteers. Healthy control blood was processed to PBMCs by Ficoll density gradient and cryopreserved, and patient PBMCs were collected before and after transplant. Concerning this clone: Its target antigen remains unknown. One base away there is no much larger clone; base qualities are not given.

Including the terminal cysteine and phenylalanine, the CDR3 comprises 16 residues. The sequence is cut down to CDR3 DNA, 48 bases in frame from base 1. The germline V gene (reference sequence) supplies CDR1 LNHDA and CDR2 SQIVND. After removal of 4 bases from V and 0 bases from J, the junction retains 4 bases not matched to a gene. For TCRbeta CDR3 sequencing, genomic DNA from the sorted cells was extracted using the QIAGEN DNeasy Blood and Tissue Kit. High-throughput TCRbeta CDR3 sequencing was carried out commercially through immunoSEQ, with PCR amplification with bias correction and internal controls included. Concerning the study's data processing: Unique productive TCRbeta sequences were defined by CDR3 nucleotide sequence where primers matched, and otherwise by CDR3 amino acid sequence together with Vbeta and Jbeta genes. To correct sorting error, sequences shared between sorted populations at a frequency ratio of 2:1 or less were removed; the rest were assigned to the higher population. A sequence was defined as donor-reactive if the sequence was expanded at least 5-fold in CFSE-low cells compared with unstimulated cells and had a frequency of at least 0.01% in CFSE-low cells. Jensen-Shannon divergence calculated on the top 100 TCRbeta sequences ranked by frequency was used to measure repertoire divergence. For samples with multiple sequencing runs, sorting error was corrected in each run separately before the runs were combined. TCRdb re-hosts the immuneACCESS table, in-frame sequences only. Its copies lack some clones; in the studies checked, an unresolved V gene accounts for under half of them, and the cause for the rest is not known. The V and J calls and clone size are taken from that table; D and trimming were inferred from the DNA. The sample contains 50,000 or so clones, 91% of them found a single time. In total, the top ten clones hold 0.6% to 0.7% of the sample.

This clonotype was sampled from a human donor in good health. The chain joins TRBV19 to TRBJ2-1, and 9 bases in between align with TRBD2. Specimen: Tregs from blood. The base sequence is TGTGCCAGTAGTACTAGCGGGGTAAGCTCCTACAATGAGCAGTTCTTC. Its protein reads: CASSTSGVSSYNEQFF.